This TCR beta chain comes out of a study of Ad26.COV2.S vaccination and SARS-CoV-2 variants. Study results and caveats: Quantification of TCR breadth and depth may have yielded underestimates of total T cell responses.

Trimming removed 5 bases at V and 8 bases at J, with 9 bases between. Per germline, CDR1 MNHEY and CDR2 SVGEGT. CDR3 length equals 12 residues. Sequenced by immunoSEQ multiplex PCR; TCRdb stores in-frame clones only, minus some. The table lists roughly 500,000 clones, 89% of them singletons. Treatment here: approximately 18 received Ad26.COV2.S at low or high dose, single or two shots; 5 received placebo; per-sample allocation not given. Sampling was done on day 63 after the first vaccine or placebo injection. With respect to this clone: Its specificity is unknown.

The rearrangement joins TRBV6-2 or TRBV6-3 to TRBJ1-4, with D possibly being TRBD1 (5 bases). Sequences were derived from peripheral blood, sampled in a trial of Ad26.COV2.S vaccine versus placebo. This TCR was sampled from a person aged 18-65 years who received the Ad26.COV2.S COVID-19 vaccine or a placebo. Here the CDR3 reads CASSIGTEKLFF. Here the CDR3 DNA reads TGTGCCAGCAGTATAGGGACCGAAAAACTGTTTTTT.